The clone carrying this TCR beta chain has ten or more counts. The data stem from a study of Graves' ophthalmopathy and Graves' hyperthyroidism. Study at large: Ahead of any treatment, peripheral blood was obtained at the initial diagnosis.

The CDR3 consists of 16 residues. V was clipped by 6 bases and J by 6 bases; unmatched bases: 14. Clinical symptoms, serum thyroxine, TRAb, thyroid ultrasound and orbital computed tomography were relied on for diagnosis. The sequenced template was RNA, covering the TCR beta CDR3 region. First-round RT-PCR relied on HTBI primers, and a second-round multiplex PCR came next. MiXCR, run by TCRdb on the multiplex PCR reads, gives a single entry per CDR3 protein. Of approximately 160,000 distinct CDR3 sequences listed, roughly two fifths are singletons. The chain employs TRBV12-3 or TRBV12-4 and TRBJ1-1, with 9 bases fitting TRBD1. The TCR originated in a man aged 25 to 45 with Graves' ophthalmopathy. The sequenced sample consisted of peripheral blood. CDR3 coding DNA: TGTGCCAGCAGCTCAACCGGGACAGGGAAATTGGCTGAAGCTTTCTTT. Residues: CASSSTGTGKLAEAFF.